The 12 T cell receptor beta chains below all came from one sample that was sequenced in a study of cytomegalovirus exposure and HLA in healthy donors (dated by TCRdb to about 2017). Libraries were prepared through the immunoSEQ multiplex PCR assay. For the multiplex PCR, a mixture combining 60 forward primers for TCR Vbeta segments and 13 reverse primers for TCR Jbeta segments was used. The immuneACCESS repertoire file appears here via TCRdb, limited to in-frame rearrangements. These files lack a portion of the clones; in checked studies, under half of the deficit traces to unresolved V genes, and the cause of the others is not known. The sample table contains about 160,000 clones; only one count was recorded for 75% to 85% of them. The top ten constitute 6% to 6.5% of the sample. Sequenced material: PBMCs. Receptors originate from a man over 45 in good health and CMV-seropositive.

The V call is TRBV29-1, the J call TRBJ2-5, with D perhaps TRBD1 (6 bases). CDR3 length equals 14 residues. Looked up from germline, CDR1 is SQVTM and CDR2 is ANQGSEA. Trimming shortened V by 4 bases and J by 1 base, and 13 bases separated the two germline ends. The CDR3 protein is CSVVGQPSQETQYF. The CDR3 DNA follows: TGCAGCGTTGTTGGACAGCCATCCCAAGAGACCCAGTACTTC.

V is TRBV5-1 and J is TRBJ1-2; TRBD1 matches 7 bases. J gave up 3 bases and V 4 bases, and 9 bases lay outside the gene matches. The CDR3 consists of 15 residues. Germline V gene sequence: CDR1 SGHRS, CDR2 YFSETQ. CDR3 in amino acids: CASSGRQGLHYGYTF. The CDR3 nucleotides are TGCGCCAGCAGCGGAAGACAGGGTTTGCACTATGGCTACACCTTC. The full variable domain, its missing parts supplied by reference TRBV5-1 and TRBJ1-2, is KAGVTQTPRYLIKTRGQQVTLSCSPISGHRSVSWYQQTPGQGLQFLFEYFSETQRNKGNFPGRFSGRQFSNSRSEMNVSTLELGDSALYLCASSGRQGLHYGYTFGSGTRLTVV.

This clone came up a few times. The junction departs from the called germline gene at one end, perhaps through a read error. The J gene is TRBJ1-2, the V gene TRBV7-9; 9 nucleotides agree with TRBD1. This CDR3 spans 15 amino acids. The germline gives CDR1 SEHNR, CDR2 FQNEAQ (reference sequence). The CDR3 reads CSSSLGGQGDYGYTF. The CDR3 DNA reads TGTTCCAGCAGCTTGGGGGGACAGGGTGACTATGGCTACACCTTC.

The chain employs TRBV10-3 and TRBJ1-3, with TRBD1 matching over 9 bases. The CDR3 covers 14 residues. After removal of 6 bases from V and 1 base from J, the junction contained 1 base not matched to a gene. Germline CDR1 and CDR2: ENHRY and SYGVKD. CDR3 sequence (DNA): TGTGCCATCAGAGGGACAGGGTCTGGAAACACCATATATTTT. Translating gives CAIRGTGSGNTIYF.

The gene calls are TRBV9 and TRBJ2-3, with TRBD2 matching over 13 bases. The V gene's germline CDR1 is SGDLS and CDR2 YYNGEE. Trimming removed 2 bases from V and 8 bases from J; junction bases left unmatched: 11. This CDR3 is built from 17 residues. CDR3 in amino acids: CASSVPGTSGISVTQYF. CDR3 in DNA: TGTGCCAGCAGCGTTCCCGGGACTAGCGGGATTTCGGTTACGCAGTATTTT.

This clone was seen only once. CDR3 in amino acids: CASSRISSGRIAGELFF. The CDR3 DNA reads as TGTGCCAGCAGCCGGATTTCTAGCGGGAGAATAGCCGGGGAGCTGTTTTTT. This chain uses TRBV7-2 with TRBJ2-2; TRBD2 matches 10 bases. CDR3 length: 17 amino acids. V shed 5 bases and J 6 bases; nucleotides not matched to a gene: 12. Germline assignment: CDR1 SGHTA and CDR2 FQGNSA.

The rearrangement joins TRBV21-1 to TRBJ2-7; the DNA was not compared with TRBD1, the D call given in the table. TRBV21-1 is shown as a pseudogene. CDR3 length equals 14 residues. The chain's CDR3 is CASSKGTGTYEQYF. The DNA for the CDR3 is TGTGCCAGCAGCAAAGGGACAGGGACCTACGAGCAGTACTTC.

The rearrangement links TRBV29-1 to TRBJ1-1; 7 nucleotides agree with TRBD1. The CDR3 consists of 15 residues. The V segment lost 5 bases and the J segment 0 bases; nucleotides outside the gene matches: 9. Germline V lookup: CDR1 SQVTM, CDR2 ANQGSEA. The CDR3 bases are TGCAGCGTTTCAGGGGGATGGGGGATGAACACTGAAGCTTTCTTT. Translating it yields CSVSGGWGMNTEAFF.

This clone has only one observation. This chain connects TRBV18 to TRBJ1-1, with TRBD1 matching over 9 bases. The CDR3 runs 13 residues. V trimming: 8 bases; J trimming: 5 bases; junction bases outside the gene matches: 6. Per the germline V gene, CDR1 is KGHSH and CDR2 is LQKENI. This chain's CDR3 is CASRVQGATEAFF. CDR3 nucleotides: TGTGCCAGCCGCGTACAGGGGGCTACTGAAGCTTTCTTT.

This chain links TRBV6-5 with TRBJ2-7; 7 bases are shared with TRBD2. CDR1 and CDR2 (germline): MNHEY, SVGAGI. V gave up 7 bases and J gave up 6 bases; unmatched junction bases: 6. The CDR3 runs 12 residues. The CDR3 coding sequence is TGTGCCAGCACTTCCAGCGGGACCGAGCAGTACTTC. This codes for CASTSSGTEQYF.

This rearrangement joins TRBV28 to TRBJ2-2; perhaps TRBD1 as D (5 bases). The CDR3 covers 18 residues. Germline V gene lookup returns CDR1 MDHEN and CDR2 SYDVKM. V was trimmed by 5 bases and J by 5 bases, leaving 24 bases between them. CDR3 DNA sequence: TGTGCCAGCAGTCCGCCCGACGTTTGGACACGGGCTACCGGGGAGCTGTTTTTT. Translated, it gives CASSPPDVWTRATGELFF.

This clone appeared a few times. The V call is TRBV11-2, the J call TRBJ1-3, with 7 positions matching TRBD1. CDR1 and CDR2 (germline): SGHAT, FQNNGV. The J segment lost 0 bases and the V segment lost 0 bases, leaving 2 bases of the junction unmatched. The CDR3 runs to 16 residues. The CDR3 loop reads CASSLDWTGSGNTIYF. The CDR3 DNA reads as TGTGCCAGCAGCTTAGATTGGACAGGCTCTGGAAACACCATATATTTT.